This T cell receptor beta chain was obtained from a study of control samples from healthy donors and cancer patients. This clone appeared once. The germline V and J ends were trimmed by 4 bases and 1 base, with 7 bases remaining between them. Per the germline V gene, CDR1 is LGHDT and CDR2 is YNNKEL (reference sequence). The CDR3 contains 13 residues. Clones were sequenced by immunoSEQ multiplex PCR, and TCRdb holds only the in-frame ones, with some missing. This sample carries over 75,000 clones, around four fifths of them seen once, and the ten largest clones take roughly a fifth. The sequence came from a man aged 25 to 40 in good health. Sequencing was carried out using blood. The chain carries TRBV3-1 (or the pseudogene TRBV3-2) and TRBJ1-2; D is unclear. The DNA of the CDR3 is TGTGCCAGCAGCCTGGGCGATAACTATGGCTACACCTTC. It specifies CASSLGDNYGYTF.